Only a few counts were recorded for the clone carrying this TCR beta chain. This entry belongs to a study of T cells after yellow fever vaccination. TCRdb independently ran MiXCR on the 5' RACE reads; one entry per CDR3 protein. This sample yields around 310,000 distinct CDR3 sequences, of which 3.5% to 4.5% are seen a single time; just under 20% belongs to the top ten. Germline V lookup: CDR1 SGHRS, CDR2 YFSETQ. With 0 bases removed from V and 0 bases from J, the gap between germline ends came to 24 bases. CDR3 size: 20 residues. Source: PBMCs, taken 15 days after the yellow fever booster vaccination. The sequence came from a man between 18 and 29 years old who received the YFV17D yellow fever vaccine. The J gene is TRBJ1-2, the V gene TRBV5-1; D remains ambiguous. The CDR3 DNA follows: TGCGCCAGCAGCTTGGTCCTATTGGGGAGGAGGTCTTCTGCTAACTATGGCTACACCTTC. Amino acids: CASSLVLLGRRSSANYGYTF.